This TCR beta chain was profiled in a study of shared clonotypes between healthy human individuals. Repertoires were generated with immunoSEQ multiplex PCR, while TCRdb's copy carries only in-frame clones and drops some. In the table there are some 1 million clones, 65% to 75% of which are singletons. The CDR3 contains 16 residues. CDR1 and CDR2 (germline): SQVTM, ANQGSEA. Trimming at V came to 0 bases and at J to 3 bases, leaving 4 bases not matched to a gene. The chain employs TRBV29-1 and TRBJ2-2; 10 bases are a match to TRBD2. Sequencing used memory CD4+ T cells sorted from blood. Subset denoted: CD45RA-negative fraction. The sequence derives from a man between 18 and 35 years old in good health. This CDR3 is CSVEDSGGLDTGELFF. In DNA form, the CDR3 reads TGCAGCGTTGAAGATAGCGGGGGGCTAGACACCGGGGAGCTGTTTTTT.